The T cell receptor (beta chain) described here comes from a study of cytomegalovirus exposure and HLA in healthy donors (dated 2017 in TCRdb). Regarding the research as a whole: According to an earlier analysis of a few hundred of the donors, some 180 million T cells yielded roughly 110 million unique TCR beta sequences and about 300 Gb of sequence data. Both class I and class II loci were covered by HLA typing, at four-digit resolution. Among the roughly 410 genotyped donors, around 81% belonged to the genetic ancestry cluster associated with self-reported Caucasian donors. Roughly 300 gigabases of sequencing data and 70 million to 100 million unique TCR sequences made up an early release that covered roughly 670 HLA-typed donors. High-throughput TCR immunosequencing, statistical association of individual TCRs with disease status, and machine learning were combined to predict cytomegalovirus infection status. Typing coverage differed by locus: A, B, C, DRB1 and DQB1 were typed in roughly 629-630 donors, DQA1 in about 560, DPA1 in roughly 590, and DPB1 in 450 to 480. In addition to the first cohort of roughly 700 subjects, a separate validation cohort of 130 or so different subjects was used. The study aimed to test whether cataloging public T cell receptors could reveal signatures of past pathogen exposure. Genome-wide SNP genotypes for about 60% of the 666 donors were used in a later genetic analysis, which treated that subset as a discovery cohort. Several DR-DQ haplotypes were handled as single units for association and clustering, since linkage in the cohort was strong. Alongside the repertoire data, information on donor age, sex, ethnicity and CMV serostatus was compiled. The later analysis used no new phenotypic data to find candidate immune exposures, relying instead on TCR beta sequences and their occurrence across donors. To study patterns of TCR occurrence, a later analysis re-analyzed previously published TCR beta repertoires from 600 to 750 donors and added high-resolution HLA genotyping. An earlier analysis of around 580 of the donors used high-throughput TCR beta sequencing to judge whether each TCR beta V gene segment behaved as functional or pseudogenic. All discovery cohort repertoires had been generated using a single sequencing platform. Among almost 400 genotyped donors of the cohort, an average of about 240,000 unique TCR beta nucleotide sequences were sequenced per donor, 15% to 20% of them non-productive. Using immunosequencing, the study profiled T cell repertoires from approximately 700 subjects and related those repertoires to cytomegalovirus serostatus. The paper as a whole reports these results and caveats: Specific HLA alleles were associated with about 17,000 TCR beta sequences at a false discovery rate of 0.05 in a later analysis. Several of the top co-occurrence clusters appeared to be linked to parvovirus B19, influenza, CMV and Epstein-Barr virus, according to a later analysis. The classifier was reported to diagnose cytomegalovirus status with high specificity and sensitivity in both the original and validation cohorts. A further reported finding was that TCR beta sequences accurately predicted the HLA-A and HLA-B alleles for most subjects in the first cohort. Correlated functional status among segregating V segments might be attributable to linkage disequilibrium, but an unknown experimental factor could not be ruled out. While some public TCRs were present in many individuals, most TCR sequences turned up only very rarely across donors. Most CMV-associated TCR beta chains appeared to be HLA-restricted in a later analysis, and the HLA associations seemed to be driven largely by CMV exposure. In a later genetic analysis, a missense DCLRE1C variant was associated with V-gene and J-gene trimming of TCR beta chains, and the association was replicated in an independent cohort. In the study, some 180 TCR beta chains were listed as associated with cytomegalovirus. The sequencing pipeline was judged likely to have produced a cluster of highly shared sequence variants as a technical artifact. A later genetic analysis reported fewer N-insertions in productive TCRs among donors in an Asian-associated ancestry cluster than the roughly 700-donor mean. In vitro tests confirmed that a few of the cytomegalovirus-associated TCR beta chains recognize cytomegalovirus antigens. Broadly in line with IMGT annotations, most TCR beta V segments showed up in productive rearrangements about 87% or about 30% of the time in an earlier analysis of about 500 of the donors. The earlier analysis of about 600 of the donors excluded roughly 17 rarely observed V segments, including chromosome 9 orphons, because counts were too low. HLA typing was unavailable for some donors at each locus, so association tests used only the typed subset. In a later analysis, HLA-associated TCR beta chains showed more clonal expansion and lower generation probabilities than non-associated chains that were equally common. The presence/absence analyses assumed that sequencing depth was roughly uniform across donors, and that assumption may not be true. The only immune exposure information available for the cohort was CMV serostatus. Only TCR beta chains were sequenced in this cohort, and the absence of alpha or paired-chain data limited detectable features. When HLA alleles, especially DR and DQ, strongly co-occurred, attributing TCR associations to individual alleles was difficult. A later analysis found that TCR association rates varied across HLA loci, with DRB1 alleles showing the most associated TCRs and HLA-C alleles the fewest. Some IMGT-functional V segments, including TRBV6-2 and TRBV6-3, could not be told apart with the 87-base-pair reads, so those segments were excluded. It was suggested by the authors that the approach could potentially be generalized to other disease states and immunological phenotypes.

Library preparation used the immunoSEQ multiplex PCR assay. For the multiplex PCR, a mixture combining 60 forward primers for TCR Vbeta segments and 13 reverse primers for TCR Jbeta segments was used. The CDR3 region of rearranged TCR beta genes was amplified from genomic DNA with a multiplex PCR assay. The Illumina HiSeq System was used to sequence the amplified TCR beta libraries as 87-base-pair reads. As for the original processing: Across the 666 repertoires, a later analysis counted some 81 million unique TCR beta chains, 9 million to 14 million of which were shared by at least two donors. Raw reads were error-corrected and collapsed into unique sequences with a nearest-neighbor algorithm that merged closely related sequences to remove PCR and sequencing errors. Alignment of CDR3 sequences to IMGT reference sequences was used to assign V, D and J gene segments. For a sequence to be retained, a match of at least six nucleotides to both a V gene segment and a J gene segment was required. A rearrangement counted as productive if the CDR3 had no stop codons and remained in frame with V and J, and every other rearrangement counted as non-productive. CDR3 was defined by IMGT convention, running from the second conserved V-encoded cysteine to the conserved J-encoded phenylalanine. In an earlier analysis of 500 to 650 of the donors, sequences lacking an unambiguous match to a single V gene segment were excluded. In an earlier analysis of some 590 of the donors, a V segment was called functional when productive rearrangements were above 56.7%, and segregating when the standard deviation between donors exceeded 5%. To diagnose cytomegalovirus status from the catalog of TCR beta chain sequences, a statistical classification framework was built. A later analysis assigned V and J genes by comparing TCR nucleotide sequences with IMGT/GENE-DB human TR gene sequences. Using the TCRdist pipeline, a later analysis assigned CDR3 sequences along with most-parsimonious VDJ recombination scenarios. In a later analysis, each TCR beta chain was defined by its CDR3 amino acid sequence together with its V-gene family, and reads without a unique V-gene family were excluded. In a later analysis, 500 to 700 highly shared, low-generation-probability nucleotide sequences were removed to address suspected cross-contamination and a sequencing artifact. A later analysis calculated a clonal expansion index for each public chain from normalized within-repertoire ranks of inferred template counts. A later analysis computed generation probabilities with a VDJ recombination model fitted to out-of-frame rearrangements, and checked the results against IGoR. A later analysis scored TCR-TCR, TCR-HLA and TCR-CMV co-occurrence with hypergeometric tests, applying a repertoire-size bias correction to TCR pairs. In a later analysis, false discovery rates were estimated by permuting HLA or CMV assignments 20 times. In a later analysis, co-occurring TCRs were grouped using DBSCAN, with TCRdist sequence similarity added in when clustering inside HLA-allele-positive subsets. Repertoires with fewer than 30,000 or more than 120,000 public chains, plus five repertoires with anomalous nucleotide sharing, were excluded from co-occurrence clustering. As stored in TCRdb, this immuneACCESS dataset retains in-frame rearrangements with V and J assigned. A fraction of the clones does not appear; measured against another copy, unresolved V genes explain less than half of the discrepancy, and the remainder lacks a known reason. That table supplies the V and J calls and clone size; D and trimming were determined from the DNA. In all, the sample holds some 67,000 clones, and 60% to 80% of those were seen once. The ten biggest clones cover about 8.2% of the sample.

In total, approximately 690 healthy bone marrow donors made up the cohort. At the time of sampling, every cohort member was nominally healthy, though immune exposures that went unrecorded were likely present. The donor was CMV seropositive and belonged to the group of 270 or so seropositive cohort members. Every donor gave a peripheral blood sample, and the peripheral blood mononuclear cells from that sample were used for TCR beta sequencing. The Qiagen DNeasy Blood Extraction Kit was used to extract genomic DNA from the blood cell samples. With regard to this clone: Its antigen remains unidentified. Qualities for individual bases were not recorded, and no much larger clone is one base off.

V has 4 bases trimmed and J has 4 bases trimmed; junction bases matching no gene number 10. The CDR3 holds 15 amino acids from the cysteine to the phenylalanine. Kept here is only the CDR3 DNA, which spans 45 bases and is read in frame from base 1. From the germline V gene, CDR1 is SGHRS and CDR2 is YFSETQ. The source of this sequence is a man aged 55 to 69 in good health and CMV-seropositive. The material sequenced was PBMCs. This sequence uses TRBV5-1 and TRBJ2-5; 7 junctional bases match TRBD2. This receptor has the CDR3 CASSRSGTQGETQYF. At the DNA level, the sequence is TGCGCCAGCAGCCGAAGCGGGACCCAGGGAGAGACCCAGTACTTC.